The next 29 T cell receptor beta chains were all read from a single sample in a study of T-cell reconstitution after alpha-beta-depleted transplantation in children. As it was prepared, the TCRbeta library received unique molecular identifiers. Using its own MiXCR run on the PCR reads, TCRdb lists one record per CDR3 protein. The sample shows some 70,000 distinct CDR3 sequences, about 7.3% of them seen only once. Sequenced here: PBMCs from the stem cell graft donor, sampled from the stem cell graft. The origin of the receptors is a human donor who donated a stem cell graft to a child with acute lymphoblastic leukemia.

This clonotype was seen repeatedly, ten times or more. J is TRBJ1-2 and V is TRBV28, with a weak D call TRBD1 (5 bases). Germline assignment: CDR1 MDHEN and CDR2 SYDVKM. The CDR3 spans 13 residues. With 6 bases removed from V and 6 bases from J, the gap between germline ends came to 14 bases. CDR3 nucleotide sequence: TGTGCCAGCAGCCCCCCGGGGGTGGATGGCTACACCTTC. The encoded protein is CASSPPGVDGYTF.

This chain uses TRBV7-9 with TRBJ2-5; D is undetermined. The CDR3 sequence is 15 residues long. Germline V gene lookup returns CDR1 SEHNR and CDR2 FQNEAQ (reference sequence). V dropped 3 bases and J dropped 1 base, with 12 bases sitting between them. The CDR3: CASSFRQQLQETQYF. The CDR3 DNA reads TGTGCCAGCAGCTTCCGGCAGCAGCTCCAAGAGACCCAGTACTTC.

This clonotype was observed at least ten times. The chain recombines TRBV14 with TRBJ2-5; no clear D gene. Looked up from germline, CDR1 is SGHDN and CDR2 is FVKESK. The V gene lost 0 bases and the J gene lost 0 bases, with 5 bases spanning the gap. The CDR3 covers 14 residues. CDR3 nucleotide sequence: TGTGCCAGCAGCCAAGACCAGGACCAAGAGACCCAGTACTTC. Translating it yields CASSQDQDQETQYF.

Ten or more counts support this clonotype. The V gene is TRBV20-1, the J gene TRBJ2-1; 10 bases line up with TRBD2. V shed 2 bases, J shed 8 bases, and the junction held 3 bases outside the gene matches. The germline gives CDR1 DFQATT, CDR2 SNEGSKA (reference sequence). CDR3 length: 13 amino acids. The CDR3 sequence: CSARSGGADEQFF. The CDR3, as DNA: TGCAGTGCTAGAAGCGGGGGGGCCGATGAGCAGTTCTTC.

In its sample, this clonotype was seen many times. This chain joins TRBV5-1 and TRBJ2-2; D tentatively reads TRBD1 or TRBD2 (5 bases each). V dropped 4 bases and J dropped 0 bases, with 16 bases sitting between them. Germline V gene sequence: CDR1 SGHRS, CDR2 YFSETQ. This CDR3 is 17 amino acids long. In DNA form, the CDR3 reads TGCGCCAGCAGCCGAACCGGGACCACTACGAACACCGGGGAGCTGTTTTTT. Amino acids: CASSRTGTTTNTGELFF.

The chain couples TRBV18 to TRBJ2-1; the match to TRBD1 covers 7 bases. Germline CDR1 and CDR2: KGHSH and LQKENI. The CDR3 loop spans 15 amino acids. The V segment lost 3 bases and the J segment 7 bases; nucleotides outside the gene matches: 9. The chain's CDR3 is CASSPPGQRLNEQFF. As DNA, the CDR3 is TGTGCCAGCTCACCTCCGGGACAGAGATTAAATGAGCAGTTCTTC.

In its sample, this clonotype was seen many times. V gene TRBV6-5 combines with J gene TRBJ2-7; TRBD1 agrees at 9 bases. With 4 bases clipped from V and 3 bases from J, the junction kept 7 bases outside the gene matches. CDR3 length equals 15 residues. Germline CDR1 is MNHEY and CDR2 is SVGAGI. CDR3: CASSSRGTGNYEQYF. CDR3 nucleotide sequence: TGTGCCAGCAGTTCCCGTGGGACAGGGAACTACGAGCAGTACTTC.

At least ten counts were recorded for this clonotype. The rearrangement links TRBV28 to TRBJ1-1, with D uncertain. V was clipped by 6 bases and J by 3 bases, with 11 bases between them. The germline gives CDR1 MDHEN, CDR2 SYDVKM. The CDR3 contains 13 residues. CDR3 DNA sequence: TGTGCCAGCAGAATGAGTCCGTACACTGAAGCTTTCTTT. Its protein product is CASRMSPYTEAFF.

This clonotype was observed many times. The rearrangement joins TRBV7-3 to TRBJ2-3; D not resolved. The CDR3 consists of 13 residues. Germline V gives CDR1 SGHTA, CDR2 FQGTGA. Deletions cut 6 bases from V and 6 bases from J, with 13 bases between. CDR3 in DNA: TGTGCCAGCAGTCCTTCGCCGGTGGATACGCAGTATTTT. Translating gives CASSPSPVDTQYF.

This clonotype came up many times. The chain employs TRBV20-1 and TRBJ2-7, with D perhaps matching TRBD2 (6 bases). The germline V gene has CDR1 DFQATT and CDR2 SNEGSKA (reference sequence). The CDR3 contains 14 residues. Trimming pared 3 bases from V and 0 bases from J, leaving 12 bases between. The CDR3 bases are TGCAGTGCTAGGGGCGGACTAAACTCCTACGAGCAGTACTTC. This encodes CSARGGLNSYEQYF.

This clonotype was observed many times. The chain recombines TRBV7-6 with TRBJ2-5, with D unclear. The CDR3 has 14 amino acids. Trimming pared 4 bases from V and 1 base from J, leaving 10 bases between. The germline V gene encodes CDR1 SGHVS and CDR2 FNYEAQ. This chain's CDR3 is CASSSRAVQETQYF. CDR3 bases: TGTGCCAGCAGCTCCCGGGCGGTCCAAGAGACCCAGTACTTC.

This clonotype was seen ten or more times. The genes are TRBV5-5 and TRBJ1-5, with D perhaps matching TRBD1 (5 bases). The CDR3 runs 14 residues. Germline loops: CDR1 SGHKS, CDR2 YYEKEE (reference sequence). Trimming removed 8 bases at V and 0 bases at J, with 12 bases between. This chain's CDR3 is CARWGGYSNQPQHF. CDR3 bases: TGTGCCAGGTGGGGGGGTTATAGCAATCAGCCCCAGCATTTT.

This clonotype was counted ten times or more. The V gene is TRBV29-1, the J gene TRBJ2-3, with D perhaps TRBD1 or TRBD2 (5 bases each). Per germline, CDR1 SQVTM and CDR2 ANQGSEA. CDR3 size: 15 residues. Trimming took off 7 bases at V and 0 bases at J, with 17 bases between the two ends. The CDR3 loop reads CSAAPTGLSTDTQYF. CDR3 nucleotides: TGCAGCGCAGCCCCGACGGGGCTCAGCACAGATACGCAGTATTTT.

This clonotype occurred many times. The chain employs TRBV7-3 and TRBJ2-2; 14 bases match TRBD2. The V gene's germline CDR1 is SGHTA and CDR2 FQGTGA. This CDR3 region has 21 residues. The junction had 12 bases not matched to a gene; V was cut back by 2 bases and J by 1 base. The CDR3: CASSLSKGRGTSGRNTGELFF. The CDR3 nucleotides read TGTGCCAGCAGCTTATCCAAAGGGAGGGGGACTAGCGGGAGGAACACCGGGGAGCTGTTTTTT.

This clonotype was detected ten times or more. V is TRBV28 and J is TRBJ1-1; D perhaps matches TRBD1 (6 bases). Trimming pared 6 bases from V and 7 bases from J, leaving 9 bases between. The germline V gene has CDR1 MDHEN and CDR2 SYDVKM. The CDR3 is 11 amino acids. The CDR3 here is CASRYRDEAFF. CDR3 DNA: TGTGCCAGCAGGTACAGGGATGAAGCTTTCTTT.

This clonotype was detected ten times or more. The V gene is TRBV7-2, the J gene TRBJ1-5; perhaps TRBD1 as D (5 bases). There are 13 residues in the CDR3. Germline lookup yields CDR1 SGHTA and CDR2 FQGNSA. Trimming took off 5 bases at V and 4 bases at J, with 9 bases between the two ends. CDR3 amino acids: CASSVGQNQPQHF. The CDR3 DNA reads as TGTGCCAGCAGCGTCGGACAAAATCAGCCCCAGCATTTT. The variable domain in full, with the rest retrieved from reference TRBV7-2 and TRBJ1-5, is GAGVSQSPSNKVTEKGKDVELRCDPISGHTALYWYRQSLGQGLEFLIYFQGNSAPDKSGLPSDRFSAERTGGSVSTLTIQRTQQEDSAVYLCASSVGQNQPQHFGDGTRLSIL.

This clonotype was detected many times. The chain has TRBV29-1 and TRBJ1-2; D is uncertain. V was cut by 5 bases and J by 3 bases, with 13 bases left in between. This CDR3 contains 13 residues. Germline CDR1 and CDR2: SQVTM and ANQGSEA. CDR3 coding DNA: TGCAGCGTTCTCGAGGTTTACGACTATGGCTACACCTTC. Translation gives CSVLEVYDYGYTF.

This clonotype was found many times. The CDR3 reads CASSVGTGGNYEQYF. CDR3 nucleotide sequence: TGTGCCAGCAGTGTCGGGACAGGGGGCAACTACGAGCAGTACTTC. V usage is TRBV27 and J usage is TRBJ2-7, with 12 bases matching TRBD1. The CDR3 has 15 amino acids. With 5 bases clipped from V and 3 bases from J, the junction kept 5 bases outside the gene matches. Germline-derived CDR1 and CDR2 are MNHEY and SMNVEV (reference sequence).

This clonotype was picked up many times. V gene TRBV27 combines with J gene TRBJ1-1; possible D gene TRBD1, 5 bases. Germline V gene sequence: CDR1 MNHEY, CDR2 SMNVEV (reference sequence). Between the trimmed V and J ends, which lost 2 bases and 1 base, there was a span of 8 bases. The CDR3 runs to 14 residues. CDR3 bases: TGTGCCAGCAGTTTAAATGGGGGGAACACTGAAGCTTTCTTT. Residues: CASSLNGGNTEAFF.

This clonotype was found a few times. The chain is built from TRBV19 and TRBJ2-5; D gene uncertain. CDR1 is LNHDA, CDR2 SQIVND, per germline (reference sequence). The CDR3 is made up of 12 amino acids. The V end was cut by 6 bases, the J end by 5 bases, with 10 bases between. CDR3 in amino acids: CASSPTRETQYF. CDR3 sequence (DNA): TGTGCCAGTAGCCCCACGCGGGAGACCCAGTACTTC.

There are a few counts of this clonotype. The rearrangement joins TRBV7-9 to TRBJ2-1, with TRBD1 matching over 7 bases. This CDR3 contains 14 residues. Germline V gene data show CDR1 as SEHNR and CDR2 as FQNEAQ (reference sequence). The V segment lost 11 bases and the J segment 0 bases; nucleotides outside the gene matches: 7. The CDR3 bases are TGTGCCGGTAGGGGGCTGCTCTCCTACAATGAGCAGTTCTTC. It translates to CAGRGLLSYNEQFF.

This clonotype came up a few times. V is TRBV6-1 and J is TRBJ1-1, with 7 positions matching TRBD1. The germline V gene encodes CDR1 MNHNS and CDR2 SASEGT. V trimming: 2 bases; J trimming: 5 bases; junction bases outside the gene matches: 8. The CDR3 loop spans 15 amino acids. The CDR3 region is CASSESRRGQTEAFF. The CDR3 DNA follows: TGTGCCAGCAGTGAAAGTAGACGGGGACAGACTGAAGCTTTCTTT.

The gene calls are TRBV3-1 and TRBJ2-1; 12 nucleotides agree with TRBD2. The ends lost 11 bases at V and 12 bases at J; junction bases unmatched: 29. CDR1 LGHDT and CDR2 YNNKEL come from the germline V gene (reference sequence). The CDR3 covers 19 residues. The CDR3: CASCQDPRLAGADLGGQFF. The CDR3 DNA reads as TGTGCCTCCTGCCAAGATCCCAGACTAGCGGGGGCCGATTTGGGGGGGCAGTTCTTC.

This clonotype has only a few counts. This chain joins TRBV5-1 and TRBJ2-1; 8 nucleotides line up with TRBD1. Germline V CDR1 and CDR2: SGHRS, YFSETQ. This CDR3 has 15 amino acids. The ends lost 1 base at V and 9 bases at J; junction bases unmatched: 9. The DNA for the CDR3 is TGCGCCAGCAGCTTGAGGCCCCAGGGGGCGGTTGAGCAGTTCTTC. This sequence encodes CASSLRPQGAVEQFF. Full variable domain (rest looked up from reference TRBV5-1 and TRBJ2-1): KAGVTQTPRYLIKTRGQQVTLSCSPISGHRSVSWYQQTPGQGLQFLFEYFSETQRNKGNFPGRFSGRQFSNSRSEMNVSTLELGDSALYLCASSLRPQGAVEQFFGPGTRLTVL.

This clonotype was picked up many times. V is TRBV27 and J is TRBJ2-5, with D possibly called TRBD1 or TRBD2 (5 bases each). Germline V CDR1 and CDR2: MNHEY, SMNVEV (reference sequence). The CDR3 runs 14 residues. Trimming pared 4 bases from V and 3 bases from J, leaving 12 bases between. For the CDR3, the DNA is TGTGCCAGCAGTTATGGGGGTCCAGAAGAGACCCAGTACTTC. Protein sequence: CASSYGGPEETQYF.

This clonotype was seen a few times. V and J are TRBV5-6 and TRBJ2-1, with 8 nucleotides matching TRBD1. The V and J ends lost 4 bases and 4 bases, in that order; junction bases with no gene match: 7. The CDR3 runs 15 residues. Germline assignment: CDR1 SGHDT and CDR2 YYEEEE. The CDR3 sequence: CASSPPGTGYNEQFF. The DNA for the CDR3 is TGTGCCAGCAGCCCCCCGGGGACAGGATACAATGAGCAGTTCTTC.

CDR3 protein: CASSTGFSTDTQYF. The CDR3 DNA reads TGTGCCAGTAGTACAGGGTTTAGCACAGATACGCAGTATTTT. The chain has TRBV19 and TRBJ2-3; perhaps TRBD1 as D (5 bases). Germline V gene data show CDR1 as LNHDA and CDR2 as SQIVND (reference sequence). The V and J ends lost 4 bases and 0 bases respectively, with 8 bases between them. The CDR3 length is 14 residues.

This clonotype was counted at least ten times. The chain links TRBV6-6 to TRBJ1-6; D gene unclear. Germline lookup yields CDR1 MNHNY and CDR2 SVGAGI (reference sequence). V lost 4 bases and J 4 bases, leaving 14 bases between the germline ends. The CDR3 extends over 16 amino acids. The CDR3 DNA reads as TGTGCCAGCAGTTTCTTCCCGGAGTTTTATAATTCACCCCTCCACTTT. Translated, it gives CASSFFPEFYNSPLHF.

V gene TRBV2 combines with J gene TRBJ2-7; 7 positions match TRBD1. This CDR3 region has 14 residues. CDR1 SNHLY and CDR2 FYNNEI come from the germline V gene. J gave up 0 bases and V 6 bases, and 5 bases lay outside the gene matches. CDR3 loop: CASRETGPSYEQYF. The CDR3, as DNA: TGTGCCAGCAGGGAGACAGGGCCCTCCTACGAGCAGTACTTC.